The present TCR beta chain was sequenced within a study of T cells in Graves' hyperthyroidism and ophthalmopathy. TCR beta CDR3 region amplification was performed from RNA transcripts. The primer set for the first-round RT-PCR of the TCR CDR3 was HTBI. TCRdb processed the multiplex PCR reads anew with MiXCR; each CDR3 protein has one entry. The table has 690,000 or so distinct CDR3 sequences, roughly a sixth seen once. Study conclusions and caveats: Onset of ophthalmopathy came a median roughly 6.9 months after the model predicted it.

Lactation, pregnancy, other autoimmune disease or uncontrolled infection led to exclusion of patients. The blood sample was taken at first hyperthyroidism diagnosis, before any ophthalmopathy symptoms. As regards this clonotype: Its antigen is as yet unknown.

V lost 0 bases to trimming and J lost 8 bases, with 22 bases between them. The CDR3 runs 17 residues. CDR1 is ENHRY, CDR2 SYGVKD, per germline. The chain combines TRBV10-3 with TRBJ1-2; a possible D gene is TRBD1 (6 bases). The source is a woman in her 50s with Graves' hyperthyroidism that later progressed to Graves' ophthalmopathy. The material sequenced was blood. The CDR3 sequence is CAISESFGDTGLGGYTF. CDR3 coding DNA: TGTGCCATCAGTGAGTCGTTTGGGGACACGGGTCTAGGCGGCTACACCTTC.